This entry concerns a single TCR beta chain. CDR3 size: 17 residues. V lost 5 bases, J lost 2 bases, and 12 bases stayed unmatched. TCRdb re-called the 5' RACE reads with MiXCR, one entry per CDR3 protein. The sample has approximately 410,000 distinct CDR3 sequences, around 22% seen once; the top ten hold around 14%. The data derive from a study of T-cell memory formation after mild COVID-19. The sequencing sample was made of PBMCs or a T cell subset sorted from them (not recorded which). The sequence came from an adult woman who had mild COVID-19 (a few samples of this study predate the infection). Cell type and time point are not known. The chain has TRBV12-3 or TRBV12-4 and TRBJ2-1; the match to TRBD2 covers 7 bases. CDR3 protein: CASSPQLLASTYNEQFF. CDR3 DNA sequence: TGTGCCAGCAGTCCGCAATTACTAGCGTCGACCTACAATGAGCAGTTCTTC.